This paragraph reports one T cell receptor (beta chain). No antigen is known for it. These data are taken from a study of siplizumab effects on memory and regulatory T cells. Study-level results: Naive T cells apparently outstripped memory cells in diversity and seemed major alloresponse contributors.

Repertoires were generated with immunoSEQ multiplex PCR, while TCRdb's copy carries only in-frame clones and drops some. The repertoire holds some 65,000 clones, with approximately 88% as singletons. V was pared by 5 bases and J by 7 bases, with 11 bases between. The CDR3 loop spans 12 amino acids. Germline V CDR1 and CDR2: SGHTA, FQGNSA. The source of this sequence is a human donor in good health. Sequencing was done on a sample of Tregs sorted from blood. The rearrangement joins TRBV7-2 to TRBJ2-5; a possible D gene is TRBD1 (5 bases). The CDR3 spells CASSPQGGTQYF. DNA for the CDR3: TGTGCCAGCAGCCCCCAGGGTGGGACCCAGTACTTC.